This T cell receptor (beta chain) appears in the sequencing data of a study of T cell responses to AZD1222 COVID-19 vaccine. Assay: immunoSEQ multiplex PCR; the TCRdb copy retains only in-frame clones and omits some. Among 160,000 or so clones listed, 85% to 90% were seen once. The CDR3 loop spans 14 amino acids. Trimming removed 6 bases from V and 3 bases from J; junction bases left unmatched: 5. From germline, CDR1 is MNHEY and CDR2 SVGAGI. V usage is TRBV6-5 and J usage is TRBJ2-4, with 7 bases that match TRBD2. The receptor was derived from an adult in good health. Sequencing was performed on peripheral blood, taken on day 0 of AZD1222 vaccination. The CDR3 DNA follows: TGTGCCAGCAGAAGCGGGACGAGCAAAAACATTCAGTACTTC. Translated, it gives CASRSGTSKNIQYF.